Presented here are 2 T cell receptor beta chains from one specimen sequenced in a study of blood T cell repertoires in COVID-19. Only in-frame clones appear in the TCRdb table, and some are missing; sequencing was by immunoSEQ multiplex PCR. The sample records over 200,000 clones, about 85% being singletons. The material sequenced was PBMCs or T cells enriched from blood (not recorded which). Receptors originate from a man aged 25-45 years who had recovered from COVID-19.

The V and J genes are TRBV7-8 and TRBJ2-3; 7 positions agree with TRBD1. This CDR3 has 13 amino acids. Germline V gene lookup returns CDR1 SGHVS and CDR2 FQNEAQ. V trimming: 7 bases; J trimming: 2 bases; junction bases outside the gene matches: 3. This chain's CDR3 is CASTGQLTDTQYF. The CDR3 DNA reads as TGTGCCAGCACGGGACAGCTCACAGATACGCAGTATTTT.

V usage is TRBV5-3 and J usage is TRBJ2-1; D is unclear. TRBV5-3 is marked as an open reading frame, function uncertain. The ends were cut back, 0 bases at V and 2 bases at J, with 9 bases in the middle. The length of the CDR3 is 15 residues. The DNA of the CDR3 is TGTGCCAGAAGCTTGGTAGTAATCACCTACAATGAGCAGTTCTTC. This encodes CARSLVVITYNEQFF.